This T cell receptor (beta chain) was captured in a study of regulatory T cells in long-lasting Graves disease. Findings of the study overall: Because few samples were included, accuracy may have been lower.

As to time point: newly diagnosed GD, antithyroid drugs for less than 3 months. There was RNA extracted from PBMCs, and the TCR library was made from it. This clonotype was found a few times. Its antigen is not known. Relying on iRepertoire HTBI primers and Arm-PCR of CDR3 regions, the team built TCR beta libraries. TCRdb re-analysed the multiplex PCR reads in MiXCR, keeping a single row per CDR3 protein. The repertoire holds hundreds of thousands of distinct CDR3 sequences, about 16% seen once, with around 13% in the top ten. These same data were also listed under a study on T cells in Graves' hyperthyroidism and ophthalmopathy.

The sequence derives from a man younger than 35 with Graves disease. This material consisted of peripheral blood mononuclear cells (PBMCs), taken at new diagnosis, from a patient treated with antithyroid drugs.

The CDR3 sequence is CASSELPPAAIYNEQFF. The CDR3 nucleotides read TGTGCCAGCAGTGAACTCCCCCCGGCCGCGATTTACAATGAGCAGTTCTTC. The chain carries TRBV2 and TRBJ2-1, with unresolved D. CDR1 is SNHLY, CDR2 FYNNEI, per germline. The CDR3 is 17 amino acids. V was trimmed by 2 bases and J by 4 bases, leaving 18 bases between them.